The clone carrying this TCR beta chain showed up many times. TCRdb redid the calling of the 5' RACE reads with MiXCR, one entry per CDR3 protein. The repertoire holds just under 600,000 distinct CDR3 sequences, approximately 15% seen once, with about 14% in the top ten. There are 12 residues in the CDR3. The V and J ends lost 9 bases and 1 base respectively, with 9 bases between them. CDR1 MNHNS and CDR2 SASEGT come from the germline V gene. The sample belongs to a study of T cells after yellow fever vaccination. The sequence derives from a man aged 25 to 45 who received the YFV17D yellow fever vaccine. The rearrangement uses TRBV6-1 and TRBJ1-1; D ambiguous. This material consisted of PBMCs, taken on the day of the yellow fever booster vaccination. As DNA, the CDR3 is TGTGCCAGTCGGTGGCCGAACACTGAAGCTTTCTTT. Translated, it gives CASRWPNTEAFF.